The clone carrying this TCR beta chain was detected only once. The antigen is unknown. CDR3 length: 15 amino acids. V shed 2 bases, J shed 2 bases, and the junction held 4 bases outside the gene matches. CDR1 and CDR2 (germline): MNHNS, SASEGT. The data stem from a study of T cell responses to AZD1222 COVID-19 vaccine. Overall study results and limits: Seropositive status at baseline applied to only five to seven AZD1222 recipients. Females made up more of the donors, who were largely white British, and clonal diversity may have come out too low. Spike-specific TCR breadth and depth went up after people got two AZD1222 doses. As reported, nearly half of all spike-specific TCRs target variant regions that are unmutated.

The data were produced by immunoSEQ multiplex PCR, yet TCRdb's version contains in-frame clones alone and is incomplete. Of just under 90,000 clones listed, 88% are singletons. This TCR came from an adult in good health. The V gene is TRBV6-1, the J gene TRBJ2-7, with 9 bases aligning to TRBD1. Here the sequenced sample was peripheral blood, taken on day 0 of MenACWY control vaccination. The CDR3 loop is CASSETRQGAYEQYF. The DNA for the CDR3 is TGTGCCAGCAGTGAAACTAGACAGGGGGCCTACGAGCAGTACTTC.